The 21 T cell receptor beta chains below all came from one sample that was sequenced in a study of blood T cell repertoires in COVID-19. Clones were sequenced by immunoSEQ multiplex PCR, and TCRdb holds only the in-frame ones, with some missing. The profile shows some 230,000 clones, around 84% of them singletons. The material sequenced was peripheral blood. Receptor source: a woman aged 55 to 70 who had recovered from COVID-19.

This chain uses TRBV7-2 with TRBJ1-1, with 10 bases aligning to TRBD1. V was pared by 1 base and J by 8 bases, with 1 base of the junction left unmatched. Germline V CDR1 and CDR2: SGHTA, FQGNSA. CDR3 length: 13 residues. The CDR3 nucleotides read TGTGCCAGCAGCTTAGGGACAGGGGGAGAAGCTTTCTTT. This codes for CASSLGTGGEAFF. The entire variable domain, with the rest obtained from reference TRBV7-2 and TRBJ1-1, is as follows: GAGVSQSPSNKVTEKGKDVELRCDPISGHTALYWYRQSLGQGLEFLIYFQGNSAPDKSGLPSDRFSAERTGGSVSTLTIQRTQQEDSAVYLCASSLGTGGEAFFGQGTRLTVV.

The chain joins TRBV6-5 to TRBJ2-7; no clear D. The germline V gene encodes CDR1 MNHEY and CDR2 SVGAGI. This CDR3 spans 13 amino acids. V lost 5 bases, J lost 5 bases, and 13 bases lay in between. The CDR3 loop is CASSRTESHEQYF. CDR3 nucleotide sequence: TGTGCCAGCAGTCGAACAGAATCCCACGAGCAGTACTTC.

J is TRBJ1-6 and V is TRBV15; no firm D call. The V and J ends lost 5 bases and 10 bases respectively, with 18 bases between them. This CDR3 has 15 residues. Germline CDR1 reads LNHNV; CDR2 reads YYDKDF (reference sequence). CDR3 protein: CATSRPAGKSSPLHF. The DNA of the CDR3 is TGTGCCACCAGCCGCCCTGCGGGAAAAAGCTCACCCCTCCACTTT.

This chain connects TRBV2 to TRBJ1-2; unclear D gene. Between the trimmed V and J ends, which lost 1 base and 8 bases, there was a span of 8 bases. Germline V gene lookup returns CDR1 SNHLY and CDR2 FYNNEI. The CDR3 sequence is 12 residues long. In DNA form, the CDR3 reads TGTGCCAGCAGTGAAGGGAGCTCGGGCTACACCTTC. Translated: CASSEGSSGYTF.

The chain carries TRBV12-5 and TRBJ1-5, with D possibly TRBD1 on 5 matching bases. The CDR3 is made up of 16 amino acids. Germline assignment: CDR1 LGHNT and CDR2 FRNRAP. Trimming cost V 1 base and J 0 bases, with 10 bases left between them. The chain's CDR3 is CASGLGQLYSNQPQHF. The CDR3 DNA sequence: TGTGCTAGTGGTTTGGGACAGCTGTATAGCAATCAGCCCCAGCATTTT. The full variable domain, rest sourced from reference TRBV12-5 and TRBJ1-5, is DARVTQTPRHKVTEMGQEVTMRCQPILGHNTVFWYRQTMMQGLELLAYFRNRAPLDDSGMPKDRFSAEMPDATLATLKIQPSEPRDSAVYFCASGLGQLYSNQPQHFGDGTRLSIL.

The V and J genes are TRBV7-8 and TRBJ2-3, with 11 bases that match TRBD2. This CDR3 region has 17 residues. The junction had 11 bases not matched to a gene; V was cut back by 5 bases and J by 4 bases. Per germline, CDR1 SGHVS and CDR2 FQNEAQ. The CDR3: CASSPLASGGKADTQYF. CDR3 nucleotides: TGTGCCAGCAGCCCGCTGGCTAGCGGGGGGAAGGCAGATACGCAGTATTTT.

The chain combines TRBV27 with TRBJ2-1, with 7 bases fitting TRBD2. Trimming removed 10 bases from V and 3 bases from J; junction bases left unmatched: 6. Germline V gene data show CDR1 as MNHEY and CDR2 as SMNVEV (reference sequence). This CDR3 region has 13 residues. Here the CDR3 reads CAIAPGGYNEQFF. CDR3 nucleotides: TGTGCCATCGCCCCGGGAGGCTACAATGAGCAGTTCTTC.

The chain is built from TRBV7-8 and TRBJ1-5, with 9 bases identical to TRBD1. Germline assignment: CDR1 SGHVS and CDR2 FQNEAQ. CDR3 length equals 13 residues. Trimming cost V 5 bases and J 7 bases; bases outside gene matches: 3. CDR3 coding DNA: TGTGCCAGCAGCCTGGACAGGGGACAGCCCCAGCATTTT. Its protein product is CASSLDRGQPQHF.

A single count supports this clone. The rearrangement uses TRBV5-4 and TRBJ1-1; no clear D. The CDR3 is 12 residues long. V lost 0 bases to trimming and J lost 6 bases, with 6 bases between them. Germline CDR1 and CDR2: SGHNT and YYREEE (reference sequence). CDR3 coding DNA: TGTGCCAGCAGCTTGGTGGAGTCTGAAGCTTTCTTT. Its protein product is CASSLVESEAFF.

The V call is TRBV27, the J call TRBJ1-2; D is unresolved. This CDR3 region has 14 residues. The V end was cut by 1 base, the J end by 8 bases, with 14 bases between. Germline-derived CDR1 and CDR2 are MNHEY and SMNVEV (reference sequence). The CDR3 spells CASSLYSEAPGYTF. Written as DNA, the CDR3 is TGTGCCAGCAGTTTATATTCCGAGGCGCCAGGCTACACCTTC.

The chain couples TRBV12-2 to TRBJ2-3; the D segment call TRBD2 is taken from the table without a DNA check. TRBV12-2 is a pseudogene. This CDR3 region has 15 residues. The CDR3 nucleotides are TGTGCAAGTCGCTTGTGGCGGGTTAGCACAGATACGCAGTATTTT. It codes for CASRLWRVSTDTQYF.

V usage is TRBV4-2 and J usage is TRBJ1-2; 7 bases are a match to TRBD1. V dropped 6 bases and J dropped 4; count of bases not matched to a gene: 5. Germline-derived CDR1 and CDR2 are LGHNA and YNFKEQ. This CDR3 contains 13 residues. CDR3 residues: CASSPQGGYGYTF. In nucleotides, the CDR3 is TGTGCCAGCAGTCCCCAGGGGGGCTATGGCTACACCTTC.

This rearrangement joins TRBV7-9 to TRBJ1-2; D remains unclear. Trimming removed 7 bases from V and 6 bases from J, with 21 bases in between. CDR1 SEHNR and CDR2 FQNEAQ come from the germline V gene (reference sequence). CDR3 length equals 15 residues. CDR3 sequence: CASTPLAGGMDGYTF. As DNA, the CDR3 is TGTGCCAGCACCCCGTTGGCGGGTGGGATGGATGGCTACACCTTC. The full variable domain, its missing parts supplied by reference TRBV7-9 and TRBJ1-2, is DTGVSQNPRHKITKRGQNVTFRCDPISEHNRLYWYRQTLGQGPEFLTYFQNEAQLEKSRLLSDRFSAERPKGSFSTLEIQRTEQGDSAMYLCASTPLAGGMDGYTFGSGTRLTVV.

The chain is built from TRBV6-6 and TRBJ1-2, with 10 bases fitting TRBD1. Germline V CDR1 and CDR2: MNHNY, SVGAGI (reference sequence). The CDR3 is made up of 14 amino acids. The J segment lost 3 bases and the V segment lost 2 bases, leaving 0 bases of the junction unmatched. The CDR3 DNA is TGTGCCAGCAGTTACGGGACAGGGGACTATGGCTACACCTTC. This translates into CASSYGTGDYGYTF.

J is TRBJ1-6 and V is TRBV5-6; 7 bases line up with TRBD1. This CDR3 is 14 amino acids long. V gave up 2 bases and J gave up 7 bases; unmatched junction bases: 3. Germline-derived CDR1 and CDR2 are SGHDT and YYEEEE. The CDR3 sequence: CASSFDRVNSPLHF. For the CDR3, the DNA is TGTGCCAGCAGCTTTGACAGGGTGAATTCACCCCTCCACTTT.

This clone was detected only once. The chain couples TRBV5-8 to TRBJ1-4, with 8 bases identical to TRBD1. The CDR3 length is 18 residues. V was pared by 4 bases and J by 8 bases, with 19 bases of the junction left unmatched. Per the germline V gene, CDR1 is SGHTS and CDR2 is YDEGEE. The CDR3 nucleotides are TGTGCCAGCAGCCCAGAACAGGGGGTTCTGGGGCAACAGGAAAAACTGTTTTTT. It codes for CASSPEQGVLGQQEKLFF.

This chain joins TRBV20-1 and TRBJ2-7, with D perhaps matching TRBD1 (9 bases). Per the germline V gene, CDR1 is DFQATT and CDR2 is SNEGSKA (reference sequence). There are 14 residues in the CDR3. V shed 3 bases and J shed 4 bases, with 16 bases lying between them. DNA of the CDR3: TGCAGTGCTAGTAGCGGGACAGGGTCATACGAGCAGTACTTC. Its protein is CSASSGTGSYEQYF.

The chain is built from TRBV10-3 and TRBJ2-1; 10 positions agree with TRBD2. Germline V lookup: CDR1 ENHRY, CDR2 SYGVKD. V was clipped by 0 bases and J by 10 bases; unmatched bases: 9. The CDR3 spans 16 residues. Written as DNA, the CDR3 is TGTGCCATCAGTGAGTCGAGGAGCGGGGGGGCTAACGAGCAGTTCTTC. Encoded protein: CAISESRSGGANEQFF.

The chain recombines TRBV2 with TRBJ2-3; D may be TRBD1 (6 bases). The V end lost 4 bases, the J end lost 8 bases, and 16 bases lay between the germline ends. Per germline, CDR1 SNHLY and CDR2 FYNNEI. The CDR3 covers 14 residues. CDR3 protein: CASSVPTGVGTQYF. The CDR3 DNA reads TGTGCCAGCAGTGTTCCGACAGGAGTTGGTACGCAGTATTTT.

The chain uses TRBV29-1 and TRBJ2-5; 7 bases match TRBD2. The J segment lost 7 bases and the V segment lost 7 bases, leaving 9 bases of the junction unmatched. Germline V gives CDR1 SQVTM, CDR2 ANQGSEA. This CDR3 contains 12 residues. For the CDR3, the DNA is TGCAGCGATGGGACTACGGGTGGGACCCAGTACTTC. It yields the protein CSDGTTGGTQYF.

CDR3 sequence reads: CASSGDTVHTF. In DNA form, the CDR3 reads TGTGCCAGCAGTGGCGACACGGTGCACACCTTC. The V call is TRBV2, the J call TRBJ1-2; D uncertain. CDR1 and CDR2 from the germline V gene are SNHLY and FYNNEI. This CDR3 has 11 residues. Deletions cut 4 bases from V and 12 bases from J, with 12 bases between.